Below, one T cell receptor (beta chain) is given with its context. Method: immunoSEQ multiplex PCR; TCRdb's copy keeps in-frame clones and lacks some. This table has 100,000 to 150,000 clones, more than 85% appearing once. The sample originates from a study of control samples from healthy donors and cancer patients. The CDR3 spans 16 residues. Between the trimmed V and J ends, which lost 1 base and 1 base, there was a span of 13 bases. Per the germline V gene, CDR1 is LGHNA and CDR2 is YSLEER. The TCR comes from a man in his fifties with head and neck cancer. The specimen was PBMCs. V usage is TRBV4-3 and J usage is TRBJ1-1; TRBD1 is a possible D gene (5 bases). The CDR3 coding sequence is TGCGCCAGCAGCCAAGGGGGCCCAGCCACGAACACTGAAGCTTTCTTT. This codes for CASSQGGPATNTEAFF.